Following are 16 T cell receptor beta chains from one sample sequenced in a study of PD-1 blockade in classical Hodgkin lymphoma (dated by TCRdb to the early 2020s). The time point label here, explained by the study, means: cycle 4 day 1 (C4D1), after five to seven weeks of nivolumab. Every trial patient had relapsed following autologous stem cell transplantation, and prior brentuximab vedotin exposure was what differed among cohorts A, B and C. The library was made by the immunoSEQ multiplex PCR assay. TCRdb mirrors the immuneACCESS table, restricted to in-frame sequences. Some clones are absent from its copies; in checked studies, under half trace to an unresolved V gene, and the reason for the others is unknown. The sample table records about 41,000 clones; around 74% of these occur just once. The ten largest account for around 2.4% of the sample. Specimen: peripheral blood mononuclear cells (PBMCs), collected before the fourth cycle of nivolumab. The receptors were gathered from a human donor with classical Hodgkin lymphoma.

CDR3 protein: CASSFDPSSGNTIYF. For the CDR3, the DNA is TGTGCCAGCAGTTTTGACCCGTCCTCTGGAAACACCATATATTTT. This chain connects TRBV2 to TRBJ1-3, with D unresolved. The length of the CDR3 is 15 residues. CDR1 is SNHLY and CDR2 is FYNNEI in the germline V gene. Between the trimmed V and J ends, which lost 5 bases and 0 bases, there was a span of 11 bases.

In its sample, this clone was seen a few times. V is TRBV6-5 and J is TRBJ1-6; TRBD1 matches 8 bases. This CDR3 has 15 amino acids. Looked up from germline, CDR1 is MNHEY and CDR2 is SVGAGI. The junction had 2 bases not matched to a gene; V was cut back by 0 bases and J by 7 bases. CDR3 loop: CASSYSTGVNSPLHF. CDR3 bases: TGTGCCAGCAGTTACTCGACAGGGGTCAATTCACCCCTCCACTTT.

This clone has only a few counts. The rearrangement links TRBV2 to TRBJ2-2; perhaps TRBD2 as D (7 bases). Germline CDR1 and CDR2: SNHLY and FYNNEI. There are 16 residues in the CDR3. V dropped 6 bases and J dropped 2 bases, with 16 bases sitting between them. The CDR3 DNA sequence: TGTGCCAGCAGGCCATTGGCGGGGGCAAACACCGGGGAGCTGTTTTTT. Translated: CASRPLAGANTGELFF.

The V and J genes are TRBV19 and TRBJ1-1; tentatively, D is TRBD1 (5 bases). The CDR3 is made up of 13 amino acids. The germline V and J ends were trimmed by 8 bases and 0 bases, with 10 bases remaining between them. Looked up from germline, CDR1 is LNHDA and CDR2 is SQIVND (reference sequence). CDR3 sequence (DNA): TGTGCCAGTGCTCAGGACATGAACACTGAAGCTTTCTTT. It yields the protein CASAQDMNTEAFF.

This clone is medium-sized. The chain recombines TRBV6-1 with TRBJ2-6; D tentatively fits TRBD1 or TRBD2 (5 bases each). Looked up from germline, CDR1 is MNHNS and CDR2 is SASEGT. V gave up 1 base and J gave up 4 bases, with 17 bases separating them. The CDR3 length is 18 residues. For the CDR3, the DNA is TGTGCCAGCAGTGAAGGATGGGACGGACCGTCCGGGGCCAACGTCCTGACTTTC. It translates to CASSEGWDGPSGANVLTF.

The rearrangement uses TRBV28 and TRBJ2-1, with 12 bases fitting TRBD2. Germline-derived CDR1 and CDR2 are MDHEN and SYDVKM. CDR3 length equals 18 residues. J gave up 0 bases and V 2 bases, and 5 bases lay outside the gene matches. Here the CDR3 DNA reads TGTGCCAGCAGTTTAGGGACTAGCGGGTGGAGCTCCTACAATGAGCAGTTCTTC. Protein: CASSLGTSGWSSYNEQFF.

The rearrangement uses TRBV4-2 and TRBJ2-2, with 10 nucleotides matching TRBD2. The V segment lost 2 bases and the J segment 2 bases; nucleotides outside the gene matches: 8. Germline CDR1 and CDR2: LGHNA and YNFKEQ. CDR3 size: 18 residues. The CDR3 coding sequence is TGTGCCAGCAGCCAACAAGCGGGGGGGCTATCAAACACCGGGGAGCTGTTTTTT. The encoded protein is CASSQQAGGLSNTGELFF.

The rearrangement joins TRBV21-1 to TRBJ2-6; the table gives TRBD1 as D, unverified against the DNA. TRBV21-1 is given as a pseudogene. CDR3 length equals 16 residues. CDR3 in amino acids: CASSKKHNSGANVLTF. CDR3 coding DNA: TGTGCCAGCAGCAAAAAACATAACTCTGGGGCCAACGTCCTGACTTTC.

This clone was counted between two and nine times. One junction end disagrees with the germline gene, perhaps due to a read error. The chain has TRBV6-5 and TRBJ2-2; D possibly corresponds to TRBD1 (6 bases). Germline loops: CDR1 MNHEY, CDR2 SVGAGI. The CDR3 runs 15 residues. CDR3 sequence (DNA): TGTGCCAGCAGTTACTACCAGGGGAACGCCGGGGAGCTGTTTTTT. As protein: CASSYYQGNAGELFF.

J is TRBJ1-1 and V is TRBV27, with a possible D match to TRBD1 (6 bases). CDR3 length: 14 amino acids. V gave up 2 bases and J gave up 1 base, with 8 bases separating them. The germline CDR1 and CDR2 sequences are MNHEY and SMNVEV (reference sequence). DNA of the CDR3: TGTGCCAGCAGTTTAGCAGGGGCGAACACTGAAGCTTTCTTT. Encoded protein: CASSLAGANTEAFF.

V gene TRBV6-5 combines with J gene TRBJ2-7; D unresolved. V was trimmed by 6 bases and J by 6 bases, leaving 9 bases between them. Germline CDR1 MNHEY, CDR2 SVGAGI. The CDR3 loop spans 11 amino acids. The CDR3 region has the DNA TGTGCCAGCAGCCTAGAGCGCGAGCAGTACTTC. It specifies CASSLEREQYF.

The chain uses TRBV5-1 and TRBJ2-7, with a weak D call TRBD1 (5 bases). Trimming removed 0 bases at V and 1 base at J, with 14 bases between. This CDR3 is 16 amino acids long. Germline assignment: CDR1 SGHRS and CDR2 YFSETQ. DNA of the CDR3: TGCGCCAGCAGCTTGGGTCAAGGGGCGCGGTCCTACGAGCAGTACTTC. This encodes CASSLGQGARSYEQYF.

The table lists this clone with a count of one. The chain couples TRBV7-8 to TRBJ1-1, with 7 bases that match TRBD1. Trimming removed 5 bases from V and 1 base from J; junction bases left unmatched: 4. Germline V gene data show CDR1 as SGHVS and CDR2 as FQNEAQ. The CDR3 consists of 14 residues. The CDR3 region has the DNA TGTGCCAGCAGCGACAACAGGGGGAACACTGAAGCTTTCTTT. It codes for CASSDNRGNTEAFF.

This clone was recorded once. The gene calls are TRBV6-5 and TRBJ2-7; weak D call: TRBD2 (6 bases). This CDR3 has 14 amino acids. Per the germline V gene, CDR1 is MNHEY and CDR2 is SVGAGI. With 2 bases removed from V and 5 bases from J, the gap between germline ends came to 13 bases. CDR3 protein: CASSYMGGMNEQYF. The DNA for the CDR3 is TGTGCCAGCAGTTACATGGGGGGAATGAACGAGCAGTACTTC.

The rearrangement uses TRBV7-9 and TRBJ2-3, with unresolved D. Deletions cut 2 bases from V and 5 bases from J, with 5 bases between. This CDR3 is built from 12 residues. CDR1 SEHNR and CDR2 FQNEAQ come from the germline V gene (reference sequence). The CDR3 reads CASSLMVDTQYF. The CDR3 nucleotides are TGTGCCAGCAGCTTAATGGTAGATACGCAGTATTTT. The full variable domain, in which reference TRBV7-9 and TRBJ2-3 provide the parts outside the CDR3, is DTGVSQNPRHKITKRGQNVTFRCDPISEHNRLYWYRQTLGQGPEFLTYFQNEAQLEKSRLLSDRFSAERPKGSFSTLEIQRTEQGDSAMYLCASSLMVDTQYFGPGTRLTVL.

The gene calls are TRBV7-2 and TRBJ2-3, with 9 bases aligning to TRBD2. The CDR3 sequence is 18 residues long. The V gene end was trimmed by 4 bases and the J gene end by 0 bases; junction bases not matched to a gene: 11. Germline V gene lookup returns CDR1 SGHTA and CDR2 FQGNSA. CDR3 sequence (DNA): TGTGCCAGCAGCTCCCCAGCGGGGGGCCCCCTAAGCACAGATACGCAGTATTTT. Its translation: CASSSPAGGPLSTDTQYF. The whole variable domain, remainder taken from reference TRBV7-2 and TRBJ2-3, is GAGVSQSPSNKVTEKGKDVELRCDPISGHTALYWYRQSLGQGLEFLIYFQGNSAPDKSGLPSDRFSAERTGGSVSTLTIQRTQQEDSAVYLCASSSPAGGPLSTDTQYFGPGTRLTVL.